Listed here is a single T cell receptor (beta chain). This clone appeared a few times. Its specific antigen is unknown. No base quality values were provided; no much bigger clone lies one nucleotide off. This entry comes from a study of cytotoxic CD8 clonotypes in ibrutinib-treated CLL (dated by TCRdb to about 2021). Background on the whole study: The cohort had 11 relapsed/refractory and more than 14 treatment-naive patients; some 17 were IGHV unmutated. Responses were partial in some 24 patients and complete in 2; after median about 68 months follow-up, about 14 stayed in remission and approximately 12 progressed. The response samples were drawn at a median of 12 months into treatment, with a range of about 6 to 36 months. An average of roughly 270,000 productive templates and 94,082 productive rearrangements was obtained per sample. Longitudinal samples were available for about 30% of the roughly 90 trial participants. Cryopreserved peripheral blood mononuclear cells were obtained prior to treatment, at the time of response, and at either disease progression or sustained remission. Patients were still on ibrutinib when every remission and progressive disease sample was collected. What the research found in general, with its limitations: Clonality rose at ibrutinib response, remained stable during sustained remission, and dropped back toward baseline at progression. At baseline, clonality was higher than in age-matched healthy donors and showed a strong correlation with circulating CD8+ T-cell counts. Public clonotypes were rare and either shrank or stayed stable during treatment, and the rise in clonality at ibrutinib response reflected expansion of private clonotypes. Lymph node repertoires were not examined, and the timing of sampling was not matched between patients in sustained remission and those whose disease progressed.

Via the germline V gene, CDR1 is MNHEY and CDR2 SVGAGI. CDR3 length: 14 amino acids, cysteine to phenylalanine. Only the CDR3 region is kept as DNA, spanning 42 bases read in frame from base 1. Ends trimmed: V by 5 bases, J by 6 bases; bases unmatched to a gene: 6. Per the publication, the time point label means: around 25 months on ibrutinib. For TCR beta library preparation, 1.5 to 2 micrograms of genomic DNA were isolated from cryopreserved PBMCs. High-throughput TCR beta sequencing was performed on longitudinal blood samples from CLL patients receiving ibrutinib monotherapy. The patients were enrolled in a single-center, open-label phase 2 trial of ibrutinib monotherapy. A MiSeq instrument was used for deep resolution sequencing, which targeted depths ranging from 1 in 1 million up to 1 in 200,000 T cells, with coverage averaging 10x for each clonotype. The immunoSEQ hsTCRB Kit was used to generate the TCR beta libraries. Regarding the original processing steps: Data were analyzed with ImmunoSEQ Data Assistant and ImmunoSEQ Analyzer, with V, D and J genes assigned per IMGT definitions. Clonality, which ranges from 0 to 1, was calculated by subtracting the normalized Shannon entropy of productive rearrangement frequencies from one. Only overrepresented clonotypes making up at least 0.05% of each patient's repertoire were included in the public clonotype analysis. Some twelve repertoires from age-matched healthy donors, obtained from immuneACCESS, served as clonality controls. TCRdb took over this immuneACCESS table, retaining in-frame rearrangements with V and J assigned. Such tables are incomplete; in checked studies, under half of the missing clones stem from an unresolved V gene, and the remainder is unexplained. For V, J and clone size, that table is used; D and trimming come from the DNA. Here the sample has approximately 130,000 clones; around four fifths occur a single time. Roughly 3.5% of the sample belongs to the ten largest clones.

Source: PBMCs, taken after 24 months of ibrutinib treatment. The rearrangement combines TRBV6-5 with TRBJ1-5; TRBD1 matches 8 bases in the middle. This receptor was taken from a human donor with chronic lymphocytic leukemia. The CDR3: CASSPTTGAQPQHF. The nucleotides read TGTGCCAGCAGTCCTACGACAGGGGCTCAGCCCCAGCATTTT.